In its sample, the clone carrying this TCR beta chain was seen a few times. The antigen remains unidentified. TCRdb re-called the RT-PCR reads with MiXCR, one entry per CDR3 protein. The sample has about 520,000 distinct CDR3 sequences, roughly 27% seen once. The data were obtained in a study of response to subunit inactivated influenza vaccine. Study-wide points: The study's authors posited that every seasonal influenza vaccination enlists few new T cells.

The V gene lost 5 bases and the J gene lost 7 bases, with 15 bases spanning the gap. The CDR3 is 14 amino acids. Germline V gives CDR1 SGHNT, CDR2 YENEEA. The sample consisted of CD4+ T cells sorted from PBMCs, taken around 5 days after vaccination. This clonotype was sampled from a man aged 50-59 years who received an inactivated influenza vaccine. The chain recombines TRBV11-3 with TRBJ2-1; D possibly corresponds to TRBD2 (6 bases). CDR3 in amino acids: CASSKTSSINEQFF. The CDR3 coding sequence is TGTGCCAGCAGCAAGACTAGTAGTATAAATGAGCAGTTCTTC.